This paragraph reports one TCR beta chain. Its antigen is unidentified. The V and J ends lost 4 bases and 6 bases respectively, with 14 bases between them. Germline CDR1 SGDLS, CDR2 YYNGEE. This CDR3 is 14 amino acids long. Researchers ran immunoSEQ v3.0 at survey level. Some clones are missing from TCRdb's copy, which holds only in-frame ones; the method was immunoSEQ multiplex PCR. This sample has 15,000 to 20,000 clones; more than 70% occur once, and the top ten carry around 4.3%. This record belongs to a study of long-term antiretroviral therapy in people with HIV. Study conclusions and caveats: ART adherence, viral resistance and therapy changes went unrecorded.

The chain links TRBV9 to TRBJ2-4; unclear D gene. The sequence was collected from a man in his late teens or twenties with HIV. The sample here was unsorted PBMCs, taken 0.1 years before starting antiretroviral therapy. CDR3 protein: CASSPDLVGNIQYF. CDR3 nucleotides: TGTGCCAGCAGCCCAGACTTAGTCGGAAACATTCAGTACTTC.